The T cell receptor (beta chain) under discussion was sequenced for a study of blood T cell repertoires in COVID-19. Study information: Researchers got acute and convalescent COVID-19 samples from the United States, Italy and Spain. T cells, B-cell-depleted T cells, or PBMCs supplied cDNA or gDNA.

There are 13 residues in the CDR3. The J segment lost 5 bases and the V segment lost 8 bases, leaving 6 bases of the junction unmatched. Germline loops: CDR1 MNHEY, CDR2 SMNVEV (reference sequence). In the authors' methods: Estimation of nucleated cell counts was performed using reference gene primer amplification. Profiling relied on immunoSEQ multiplex PCR, and the TCRdb table lists in-frame clones only, not all of them. V and J calls plus clone size are reproduced from that table; the DNA served to infer D and trimming. The sample holds around 58,000 clones, approximately 82% seen once. The clonotype comes from a human donor in a cohort sampled during active COVID-19. This chain uses TRBV27 with TRBJ1-1; 9 bases map to TRBD1. Sequencing was done on a sample of peripheral blood. The CDR3 region is CASRPGQGTEAFF. DNA of the CDR3: TGTGCCAGCCGACCCGGACAGGGGACTGAAGCTTTCTTT.